The subject of this entry is one T cell receptor (beta chain). Its antigen is not known. This record comes from a study of shared clonotypes between healthy human individuals. Overall study context: Researchers assigned three CD4 naive, three CD4 memory, two CD8 naive and one CD8 memory plate to each donor. Study-wide results and limits: Owing to a small donor count, the genetic and exposure-history diversity represented was limited.

J was trimmed by 3 bases and V by 4 bases; bases with no gene match: 4. This CDR3 region has 14 residues. Germline V gives CDR1 MGHRA, CDR2 YSYEKL. Positive CCR7 selection of CD45RO-negative cells yielded the naive CD8 cells, and terminally differentiated effector memory CD45RA+ cells were excluded. Adults of Caucasian background living in Nashville, Tennessee made up all donors. In the original processing: With immunoSEQ giving junction-only sequences and no quality scores, filtering differed. Profiled with immunoSEQ multiplex PCR; TCRdb holds only in-frame clones, not every one. Clonal size and the V and J genes are those of that table, whereas D and trimming came from the DNA. This sample has about 2.1 million clones, with around 93% found just once.

The rearrangement joins TRBV4-1 to TRBJ2-7; 9 bases agree with TRBD1. Sequenced: naive CD8+ T cells from PBMCs. The sequence came from a man between 18 and 35 years old in good health. Some clones in this sample may be carry-over from other donors' samples. DNA of the CDR3: TGCGCCAGCAGCCCGACAGGGGGAAACTACGAGCAGTACTTC. Translated, it gives CASSPTGGNYEQYF.